Presented here are 21 T cell receptor beta chains from one specimen sequenced in a study of blood T cell repertoires in COVID-19. The table came from immunoSEQ multiplex PCR; TCRdb's copy has only in-frame clones and leaves some out. The sample records about 300,000 clones, around 90% being singletons. The sequencing sample was made of peripheral blood. The receptors stem from a woman aged 45-65 years with COVID-19, enrolled during active disease.

The chain is built from TRBV5-1 and TRBJ2-7; 8 bases are a match to TRBD1. Germline CDR1 is SGHRS and CDR2 is YFSETQ. The CDR3 sequence is 14 residues long. V dropped 1 base and J dropped 4; count of bases not matched to a gene: 4. The CDR3 loop is CASSLQGAVYEQYF. The CDR3 nucleotides are TGCGCCAGCAGCTTGCAGGGGGCCGTATACGAGCAGTACTTC.

This clone was counted once. V is TRBV5-6 and J is TRBJ2-5, with a tentative D call TRBD1 (5 bases). Germline V lookup: CDR1 SGHDT, CDR2 YYEEEE. V was shortened by 1 base and J by 5 bases, with 18 bases between the two germline ends. The CDR3 runs 16 residues. The CDR3 reads CASSLWGLEAGETQYF. CDR3 coding DNA: TGTGCCAGCAGCTTGTGGGGCCTAGAGGCCGGGGAGACCCAGTACTTC.

The rearrangement links TRBV6-5 to TRBJ2-1; D is perhaps TRBD2 (6 bases). Germline lookup yields CDR1 MNHEY and CDR2 SVGAGI. This CDR3 is built from 14 residues. The V and J ends lost 6 bases and 1 base respectively, with 10 bases between them. The DNA for the CDR3 is TGTGCCAGCAGGAGGGGAGGATCCTACAATGAGCAGTTCTTC. Amino acid sequence: CASRRGGSYNEQFF.

The chain joins TRBV5-8 to TRBJ1-1; 10 nucleotides match TRBD1. There are 15 residues in the CDR3. The ends lost 4 bases at V and 3 bases at J; junction bases unmatched: 6. The germline CDR1 and CDR2 sequences are SGHTS and YDEGEE. The CDR3 DNA sequence: TGTGCCAGCAGCCCCACCGGGACAGGGGACACTGAAGCTTTCTTT. Protein product: CASSPTGTGDTEAFF.

This chain joins TRBV4-2 and TRBJ2-2; no firm D call. The CDR3 extends over 13 amino acids. Trimming cost V 0 bases and J 5 bases, with 4 bases left between them. Germline V gene lookup returns CDR1 LGHNA and CDR2 YNFKEQ. CDR3 amino acids: CASSQDLTGELFF. Here the CDR3 DNA reads TGTGCCAGCAGCCAAGATCTAACCGGGGAGCTGTTTTTT.

In its sample, this clone was seen a few times. V gene TRBV5-1 combines with J gene TRBJ2-7; TRBD2 is a possible D gene (6 bases). With 0 bases removed from V and 5 bases from J, the gap between germline ends came to 15 bases. The germline CDR1 and CDR2 sequences are SGHRS and YFSETQ. This CDR3 comprises 15 residues. The CDR3: CASSLADAGSHEQYF. The CDR3 bases are TGCGCCAGCAGCTTGGCCGACGCGGGATCCCACGAGCAGTACTTC.

The genes are TRBV3-1 (or the pseudogene TRBV3-2) and TRBJ1-2; the D gene is possibly TRBD1 (5 bases). CDR1 and CDR2 from the germline V gene are LGHDT and YNNKEL (reference sequence). V was clipped by 0 bases and J by 2 bases, with 13 bases between them. This CDR3 has 16 residues. CDR3 residues: CASSQESSPGNYGYTF. In DNA, the CDR3 is TGTGCCAGCAGCCAAGAATCCAGCCCAGGGAACTATGGCTACACCTTC.

V is TRBV7-9 and J is TRBJ2-7, with a tentative D call TRBD1 (5 bases). V was trimmed by 2 bases and J by 5 bases, leaving 10 bases between them. CDR1 SEHNR and CDR2 FQNEAQ come from the germline V gene (reference sequence). This CDR3 region has 13 residues. CDR3 amino acids: CASSLPDIHEQYF. CDR3 coding DNA: TGTGCCAGCAGCTTACCGGACATCCACGAGCAGTACTTC.

This clone was counted once. This sequence joins TRBV9 and TRBJ2-7, with 8 bases fitting TRBD1. CDR1 is SGDLS, CDR2 YYNGEE, per germline. This CDR3 is 15 amino acids long. V shed 0 bases and J 3 bases; nucleotides not matched to a gene: 5. CDR3 sequence reads: CASSVEGDRGYEQYF. CDR3 coding DNA: TGTGCCAGCAGCGTAGAAGGCGACAGGGGCTACGAGCAGTACTTC.

V gene TRBV24-1 combines with J gene TRBJ2-5, with 9 bases matching TRBD1. Germline V gene sequence: CDR1 KGHDR, CDR2 SFDVKD. V gave up 0 bases and J gave up 4 bases; unmatched junction bases: 5. CDR3 size: 16 residues. The CDR3 region has the DNA TGTGCCACCAGTGATTTGGGAAGGACAGGGGTAGAGACCCAGTACTTC. Encoded protein: CATSDLGRTGVETQYF.

The chain recombines TRBV24-1 with TRBJ2-1, with 8 bases that match TRBD2. The CDR3 length is 13 residues. V was pared by 9 bases and J by 6 bases, with 6 bases of the junction left unmatched. Germline V gene data show CDR1 as KGHDR and CDR2 as SFDVKD. For the CDR3, the DNA is TGTGCCACCCGGGGGGGTATAGGCAATGAGCAGTTCTTC. It yields the protein CATRGGIGNEQFF.

This clone was observed a single time. J is TRBJ2-3 and V is TRBV11-2, with TRBD1 matching over 9 bases. In germline, CDR1 is SGHAT, CDR2 FQNNGV. Trimming at V came to 3 bases and at J to 3 bases, leaving 7 bases not matched to a gene. This CDR3 has 16 amino acids. This CDR3 reads CASSFRGQGRTDTQYF. In DNA, the CDR3 is TGTGCCAGCAGCTTTAGGGGACAGGGCAGAACAGATACGCAGTATTTT.

The CDR3 loop is CSVELGTANTEAFF. The CDR3, as DNA: TGCAGCGTTGAATTAGGGACAGCTAACACTGAAGCTTTCTTT. The rearrangement uses TRBV29-1 and TRBJ1-1; 7 bases agree with TRBD1. Germline-derived CDR1 and CDR2 are SQVTM and ANQGSEA. The CDR3 runs to 14 residues. J was trimmed by 2 bases and V by 2 bases; bases with no gene match: 5.

This clone appeared a few times. This chain uses TRBV19 with TRBJ1-5, with D perhaps matching TRBD1 (6 bases). Trimming stripped 2 bases from V and 2 bases from J, with 10 bases between. Germline CDR1 LNHDA, CDR2 SQIVND (reference sequence). The CDR3 loop spans 15 amino acids. This CDR3 is CASSISAGGNQPQHF. The DNA of the CDR3 is TGTGCCAGTAGTATATCGGCAGGGGGCAATCAGCCCCAGCATTTT.

The chain combines TRBV5-5 with TRBJ2-3; no reliable D call. Trimming shortened V by 4 bases and J by 4 bases, and 7 bases separated the two germline ends. This CDR3 is 12 amino acids long. Germline CDR1 is SGHKS and CDR2 is YYEKEE (reference sequence). CDR3: CASSLESDTQYF. The CDR3 nucleotides read TGTGCCAGCAGCCTAGAATCAGATACGCAGTATTTT.

This chain joins TRBV25-1 and TRBJ1-2; possibly TRBD1 for D (6 bases). V was cut by 5 bases and J by 7 bases, with 14 bases left in between. CDR3 length: 13 residues. Per germline, CDR1 MGHDK and CDR2 SYGVNS. For the CDR3, the DNA is TGTGCCAGCAGTCAGGGGTTGCTTCCTGGCTACACCTTC. Translation gives CASSQGLLPGYTF.

DNA for the CDR3: TGTGCCTGGGATAAACAGGGGAACACTGAAGCTTTCTTT. It codes for CAWDKQGNTEAFF. The gene calls are TRBV30 and TRBJ1-1, with a possible D match to TRBD1 (6 bases). This CDR3 region has 13 residues. V was trimmed by 5 bases and J by 1 base, leaving 11 bases between them. Germline loops: CDR1 GTSNPN, CDR2 SVGIG (reference sequence).

This clone was found once. The chain carries TRBV6-5 and TRBJ1-1; D is uncertain. Trimming removed 0 bases at V and 1 base at J, with 12 bases between. The CDR3 totals 16 residues. Germline lookup yields CDR1 MNHEY and CDR2 SVGAGI. CDR3 bases: TGTGCCAGCAGTTACTCCCCTCTGGTAGCGAACACTGAAGCTTTCTTT. It yields the protein CASSYSPLVANTEAFF.

V is TRBV2 and J is TRBJ2-2, with TRBD2 matching over 7 bases. The V and J ends lost 4 bases and 5 bases, in that order; junction bases with no gene match: 7. The CDR3 sequence is 15 residues long. Germline-derived CDR1 and CDR2 are SNHLY and FYNNEI. The DNA for the CDR3 is TGTGCCAGCAGTGTAGACGGACTAGTGACCGGGGAGCTGTTTTTT. It specifies CASSVDGLVTGELFF.

The J gene is TRBJ2-1, the V gene TRBV19; 9 positions agree with TRBD1. Trimming removed 6 bases from V and 1 base from J; junction bases left unmatched: 4. CDR1 and CDR2 from the germline V gene are LNHDA and SQIVND (reference sequence). This CDR3 has 15 amino acids. This chain's CDR3 is CASRKDRGSYNEQFF. CDR3 coding DNA: TGTGCCAGTAGAAAAGACAGGGGGTCCTACAATGAGCAGTTCTTC.

In this sample, this clone turned up once. This rearrangement joins TRBV5-1 to TRBJ1-1, with 7 bases identical to TRBD1. The V gene's germline CDR1 is SGHRS and CDR2 YFSETQ. The CDR3 contains 12 residues. The V gene end was trimmed by 4 bases and the J gene end by 10 bases; junction bases not matched to a gene: 7. The CDR3 DNA sequence: TGCGCCAGCAGCATTGACAGGGTTAGAGCTTTCTTT. As protein: CASSIDRVRAFF.